A single sample gave rise to the 18 T cell receptor beta chains below, sequenced in a study of T cells in Graves' hyperthyroidism and ophthalmopathy. From RNA transcripts, TCR beta CDR3 regions were amplified. The HTBI primer set served for first-round RT-PCR of the TCR CDR3. Each CDR3 protein gets one entry after TCRdb re-called the multiplex PCR reads with MiXCR. This table has nearly 110,000 distinct CDR3 sequences, 15% to 20% appearing once. The sequenced sample was blood. These receptor sequences come from a woman aged 45-59 years with Graves' hyperthyroidism.

This clonotype has ten or more counts. This chain joins TRBV7-8 and TRBJ1-3; D is perhaps TRBD1 (5 bases). V lost 3 bases and J lost 4, with 13 bases in between. This CDR3 spans 15 amino acids. The germline V gene encodes CDR1 SGHVS and CDR2 FQNEAQ. CDR3 DNA sequence: TGTGCCAGCAGCTTCGGCGGGGGGGACGGAAACACCATATATTTT. It translates to CASSFGGGDGNTIYF.

This clonotype was seen at least ten times. The chain recombines TRBV20-1 with TRBJ2-2; D ambiguous. Trimming removed 2 bases from V and 0 bases from J, with 4 bases in between. The CDR3 contains 13 residues. Germline V gene data show CDR1 as DFQATT and CDR2 as SNEGSKA (reference sequence). The CDR3 sequence is CSARTSNTGELFF. The DNA of the CDR3 is TGCAGTGCTAGAACGTCGAACACCGGGGAGCTGTTTTTT.

In this sample, this clonotype turned up once. This may be a read error, as it is one base from a much larger clone. This is likely a read error, given that the CDR3 carries no conserved phenylalanine or tryptophan at its end. J is TRBJ2-1 and V is TRBV9; weak D call: TRBD2 (7 bases). The CDR3 extends over 16 amino acids. From germline, CDR1 is SGDLS and CDR2 YYNGEE. V shed 6 bases and J shed 3 bases, with 19 bases lying between them. The CDR3 sequence: CASTRGGAENYNEQFC. The CDR3 nucleotides read TGTGCCAGCACCCGCGGGGGCGCGGAGAACTACAATGAGCAGTTCTGC.

In its sample, this clonotype was seen many times. This chain uses TRBV5-1 with TRBJ1-1; D might be TRBD1 (5 bases). The germline CDR1 and CDR2 sequences are SGHRS and YFSETQ. The CDR3 extends over 15 amino acids. Trimming shortened V by 4 bases and J by 6 bases, and 19 bases separated the two germline ends. The CDR3 region has the DNA TGCGCCAGCAGCCCCCGACCCGGGACCAGTTCTGAAGCTTTCTTT. Its protein is CASSPRPGTSSEAFF.

Many counts were recorded for this clonotype. This sequence joins TRBV3-1 and TRBJ2-1; D call uncertain. This CDR3 spans 12 amino acids. V was shortened by 5 bases and J by 8 bases, with 10 bases between the two germline ends. Germline CDR1 and CDR2: LGHDT and YNNKEL (reference sequence). Written as DNA, the CDR3 is TGTGCCAGCAGCAAATATTCTGATGAGCAGTTCTTC. It yields the protein CASSKYSDEQFF.

This clonotype was picked up many times. The rearrangement joins TRBV11-2 to TRBJ2-1; 10 nucleotides align to TRBD2. V gave up 2 bases and J gave up 6 bases; unmatched junction bases: 10. Germline CDR1 is SGHAT and CDR2 is FQNNGV. This CDR3 is built from 17 residues. The DNA of the CDR3 is TGTGCCAGCAGCTTATGGCCTAGCGGGAGTCACGGCAATGAGCAGTTCTTC. Encoded protein: CASSLWPSGSHGNEQFF.

In its sample, this clonotype was seen many times. This chain links TRBV28 with TRBJ1-5; D is uncertain. Trimming removed 2 bases at V and 4 bases at J, with 3 bases between. Germline V gene sequence: CDR1 MDHEN, CDR2 SYDVKM. CDR3 length equals 12 residues. The DNA of the CDR3 is TGTGCCAGCAGTTTACTAAATCAGCCCCAGCATTTT. This translates into CASSLLNQPQHF.

This clonotype appeared many times. The rearrangement joins TRBV30 to TRBJ2-2; TRBD2 agrees at 10 bases. V lost 2 bases and J lost 5; bases outside the gene matches: 5. This CDR3 has 15 residues. From germline, CDR1 is GTSNPN and CDR2 SVGIG (reference sequence). The CDR3: CAWSSLAGATGELFF. The DNA of the CDR3 is TGTGCCTGGAGTAGCCTAGCGGGAGCTACCGGGGAGCTGTTTTTT.

This clonotype has ten or more counts. The DNA for the CDR3 is TGCAGCGTTGGGACAGGGCGGGAGACCCAGTACTTC. Amino acid sequence: CSVGTGRETQYF. The chain links TRBV29-1 to TRBJ2-5; TRBD1 aligns across 8 bases. The CDR3 consists of 12 residues. Germline V gene data show CDR1 as SQVTM and CDR2 as ANQGSEA. The ends lost 4 bases at V and 5 bases at J; junction bases unmatched: 3.

The chain links TRBV15 to TRBJ1-1; no definite D call. The CDR3 length is 16 residues. Trimming shortened V by 0 bases and J by 0 bases, and 11 bases separated the two germline ends. Germline loops: CDR1 LNHNV, CDR2 YYDKDF (reference sequence). The CDR3 bases are TGTGCCACCAGCAGAGATTTTGTGGAGTTGAACACTGAAGCTTTCTTT. It specifies CATSRDFVELNTEAFF.

The sample holds many counts of this clonotype. The rearrangement joins TRBV30 to TRBJ1-1, with unresolved D. This CDR3 comprises 13 residues. Trimming removed 1 base at V and 4 bases at J, with 10 bases between. Per the germline V gene, CDR1 is GTSNPN and CDR2 is SVGIG (reference sequence). CDR3: CAWSETGGTEAFF. DNA for the CDR3: TGTGCCTGGAGTGAAACGGGAGGCACTGAAGCTTTCTTT.

CDR3 in amino acids: CASSWARASGTSEQYF. CDR3 DNA sequence: TGTGCCAGCAGTTGGGCCCGGGCTAGCGGGACAAGCGAGCAGTACTTC. J is TRBJ2-7 and V is TRBV28; 9 bases are shared with TRBD2. CDR1 MDHEN and CDR2 SYDVKM come from the germline V gene. V was pared by 4 bases and J by 6 bases, with 13 bases of the junction left unmatched. This CDR3 region has 16 residues.

This clonotype has a count of ten or more. V usage is TRBV5-1 and J usage is TRBJ1-5; 9 bases fit TRBD1. V lost 3 bases, J lost 5 bases, and 6 bases stayed unmatched. This CDR3 is 15 amino acids long. Germline CDR1 is SGHRS and CDR2 is YFSETQ. The CDR3, as DNA: TGCGCCAGCAGCTCGGGGACAGGGCGAGATCAGCCCCAGCATTTT. It codes for CASSSGTGRDQPQHF.

The CDR3 region is CASSWTSGRGYEQYF. The CDR3 DNA sequence: TGCGCCAGCAGCTGGACTAGCGGGAGGGGGTACGAGCAGTACTTC. This sequence joins TRBV5-1 and TRBJ2-7; 15 nucleotides agree with TRBD2. Germline lookup yields CDR1 SGHRS and CDR2 YFSETQ. CDR3 size: 15 residues. V shed 3 bases and J 4 bases; nucleotides not matched to a gene: 2.

The chain recombines TRBV6-4 with TRBJ2-2; 10 bases align to TRBD1. The CDR3 covers 14 residues. V was pared by 6 bases and J by 6 bases, with 4 bases of the junction left unmatched. Per germline, CDR1 MRHNA and CDR2 SNTAGT. The CDR3 sequence: CASRGQGGPGELFF. The CDR3 DNA follows: TGTGCCAGCAGAGGACAGGGGGGACCCGGGGAGCTGTTTTTT.

For the CDR3, the DNA is TGTGCCAGCAGCGGAGGGACAGCTAGCTACGAGCAGTACTTC. It encodes CASSGGTASYEQYF. V is TRBV3-1 and J is TRBJ2-7, with D perhaps TRBD1 (7 bases). The V end lost 5 bases, the J end lost 3 bases, and 14 bases lay between the germline ends. Germline V CDR1 and CDR2: LGHDT, YNNKEL (reference sequence). The CDR3 runs to 14 residues.

This clonotype occurred many times. The genes are TRBV28 and TRBJ2-7, with TRBD1 matching over 11 bases. CDR1 is MDHEN, CDR2 SYDVKM, per germline. This CDR3 is built from 15 residues. Trimming cost V 5 bases and J 0 bases; bases outside gene matches: 3. CDR3 region: CASSAGTGGSYEQYF. The CDR3 nucleotides read TGTGCCAGCAGTGCCGGGACAGGGGGCTCCTACGAGCAGTACTTC.

The V and J genes are TRBV25-1 and TRBJ1-5, with D unresolved. This CDR3 contains 14 residues. CDR1 is MGHDK, CDR2 SYGVNS, per germline. With 5 bases removed from V and 7 bases from J, the gap between germline ends came to 15 bases. CDR3 in DNA: TGTGCCAGCAGTCTCCTGATCGGCCTGCAGCCCCAGCATTTT. Its translation is CASSLLIGLQPQHF.